This record covers a single T cell receptor beta chain. The antigen remains undetermined. This record belongs to a study of T cell repertoires in cytomegalovirus infection. Study in general: Used in the study were CMV epitopes, some recently identified and HLA-C-restricted, others well-studied and HLA-B-restricted. Both CMV infection and a matching HLA type were indicated by public TCR beta signatures.

Overall study findings and caveats: HLA-C-restricted CMV-specific TCR beta clonotypes prevailed in the ex vivo response.

Each CDR3 protein is one row after TCRdb ran MiXCR on the reads. This table holds about 350,000 distinct CDR3 sequences, about a third found once. Deletions cut 11 bases from V and 4 bases from J, with 15 bases between. The CDR3 loop spans 13 amino acids. Looked up from germline, CDR1 is MNHEY and CDR2 is SVGAGI. This clonotype was sampled from a human donor in good health (CMV status not recorded). Some clones in this sample may be carry-over from other donors' samples. Specimen: cultured PBMCs, collected from culture after CMV antigen stimulation. The V call is TRBV6-5, the J call TRBJ2-1; D uncertain. CDR3 DNA: TGTGCCCCCAGAAGGGTAGAATACAATGAGCAGTTCTTC. Protein: CAPRRVEYNEQFF.